This TCR beta chain was recorded in a study of T cell repertoires in cytomegalovirus infection. Whole-study context: CMV infection plus the matching HLA type was flagged by public TCR beta signatures.

Overall study results and limits: Summed public TCR beta family frequency identified CMV carriers bearing the relevant HLA. There were HLA-C-restricted CMV-specific TCR beta clonotypes dominating the ex vivo response.

With regard to this clonotype: Its specificity is not known.

TCRdb re-called the reads with MiXCR, one entry per CDR3 protein. Of 600,000 to 800,000 distinct CDR3 sequences detected, 20% to 25% appear once; the ten largest clones hold 8%. The receptor was derived from a human donor in good health (CMV status not recorded). Some clones in this sample may be carry-over from other donors' samples. Sequencing was performed on CD8+ T cells from PBMCs.

The CDR3 loop is CASSSGTGQGYTF. The CDR3, as DNA: TGTGCCAGCAGTTCCGGGACAGGGCAGGGCTACACCTTC. This rearrangement joins TRBV6-1 to TRBJ1-2; 9 bases line up with TRBD1. The CDR3 is 13 amino acids. Losses at the gene ends were 5 bases for V and 8 bases for J; bases not matched to a gene: 6. CDR1 MNHNS and CDR2 SASEGT come from the germline V gene.